This is a list of T cell receptor beta chains from one sample in a study of cytomegalovirus exposure and HLA in healthy donors. Data came from immunoSEQ multiplex PCR; TCRdb stores just in-frame clones and leaves some out. The table includes around 25,000 clones, roughly three quarters detected once. What was sequenced was PBMCs. These receptors all come from a male donor in good health and CMV-seronegative. Each CDR3 is given with its conserved first and last residue. Each record gives: CDR3 DNA, CDR3 protein, clone size, J gene, D gene, V gene. A D gene is named only where the DNA matches it firmly. For some rows the clone size is stated as once, few or many, or as a class when expanded; others skip it.

cdr3_nt: TGTGCCAGCAGCTTCGATAGTTCACCCCTCCACTTT; cdr3_aa: CASSFDSSPLHF; clone_size: .; j_call: TRBJ1-6; d_call: .; v_call: TRBV7-9
cdr3_nt: TGTGCCAGCAGCTCTGGACTAGGGGAGGGGTATGAGCAGTTCTTC; cdr3_aa: CASSSGLGEGYEQFF; clone_size: few; j_call: TRBJ2-1; d_call: TRBD2; v_call: TRBV7-3
cdr3_nt: TGCGCCAGCAGCGCAACAAATGAAAAACTGTTTTTT; cdr3_aa: CASSATNEKLFF; clone_size: .; j_call: TRBJ1-4; d_call: .; v_call: TRBV5-1
cdr3_nt: TGTGCCAGCAGCGTAGCAATCCCCGGGGAGCTGTTTTTT; cdr3_aa: CASSVAIPGELFF; clone_size: once; j_call: TRBJ2-2; d_call: .; v_call: TRBV9
cdr3_nt: TGTGCCAGCAGCTTAAGTTCTAGCGGGTACAATGAGCAGTTCTTC; cdr3_aa: CASSLSSSGYNEQFF; clone_size: .; j_call: TRBJ2-1; d_call: TRBD2; v_call: TRBV7-3
cdr3_nt: TGTGCCAGCAGCGCACAGGGGGACACTGAAGCTTTCTTT; cdr3_aa: CASSAQGDTEAFF; clone_size: .; j_call: TRBJ1-1; d_call: TRBD1; v_call: TRBV7-9
cdr3_nt: TGTGCCAGCAGCTTAGCGGAGAGGAATACGCAGTATTTT; cdr3_aa: CASSLAERNTQYF; clone_size: few; j_call: TRBJ2-3; d_call: .; v_call: TRBV7-3
cdr3_nt: TGTGCCAGCAGTATAACCGACAGGGACAATCAGCCCCAGCATTTT; cdr3_aa: CASSITDRDNQPQHF; clone_size: .; j_call: TRBJ1-5; d_call: TRBD1; v_call: TRBV28
cdr3_nt: TGTGCCACCAGCAGAATCCTTCGGGGGGGGGCAGATACGCAGTATTTT; cdr3_aa: CATSRILRGGADTQYF; clone_size: few; j_call: TRBJ2-3; d_call: TRBD2; v_call: TRBV15
cdr3_nt: TGTGCCAGCAGTGAATCTTTGGGACAGGGGGTCGAGACCCAGTACTTC; cdr3_aa: CASSESLGQGVETQYF; clone_size: .; j_call: TRBJ2-5; d_call: TRBD1; v_call: TRBV2
cdr3_nt: TGTGCCAGCAGCAGGATGGCTAGCGGGAGAAACAATGAGCAGTTCTTC; cdr3_aa: CASSRMASGRNNEQFF; clone_size: .; j_call: TRBJ2-1; d_call: TRBD2; v_call: TRBV5-6
cdr3_nt: TGTGCCATCAGTGAAGGGACTAGCGGGAGTACGAGAAACGAGCAGTACTTC; cdr3_aa: CAISEGTSGSTRNEQYF; clone_size: .; j_call: TRBJ2-7; d_call: TRBD2; v_call: TRBV10-3
cdr3_nt: TGTGCCACCAGCACCCCGGGACTATCAGATACGCAGTATTTT; cdr3_aa: CATSTPGLSDTQYF; clone_size: .; j_call: TRBJ2-3; d_call: TRBD2; v_call: TRBV15
cdr3_nt: TGTGCCAGCAGCTCGGGACAGGGGCACTCACCCCTCCACTTT; cdr3_aa: CASSSGQGHSPLHF; clone_size: .; j_call: TRBJ1-6; d_call: TRBD1; v_call: TRBV7-3
cdr3_nt: TGTGCCAGTAGCCATTACGGGACACCTAATCAGCCCCAGCATTTT; cdr3_aa: CASSHYGTPNQPQHF; clone_size: .; j_call: TRBJ1-5; d_call: .; v_call: TRBV19
cdr3_nt: TGCGCCAGCAGCGAAGGGACAGGGCTCTTTCAAGAGCAGTACTTC; cdr3_aa: CASSEGTGLFQEQYF; clone_size: .; j_call: TRBJ2-7; d_call: TRBD1; v_call: TRBV5-1
cdr3_nt: TGTGCCTGGACCCCGGGACAGGAGAATTCACCCCTCCACTTT; cdr3_aa: CAWTPGQENSPLHF; clone_size: .; j_call: TRBJ1-6; d_call: TRBD1; v_call: TRBV30
cdr3_nt: TGTGCCAGCACCATTCCCGGGATCACAGATACGCAGTATTTT; cdr3_aa: CASTIPGITDTQYF; clone_size: .; j_call: TRBJ2-3; d_call: .; v_call: TRBV7-9
cdr3_nt: TGCGCCAGCAGCTTGGGGCTAGCGGGGGGGCAAGAGACCCAGTACTTC; cdr3_aa: CASSLGLAGGQETQYF; clone_size: .; j_call: TRBJ2-5; d_call: TRBD2; v_call: TRBV5-1
cdr3_nt: TGTGCCAGCACCGGGGACAACTCCTACGAGCAGTACTTC; cdr3_aa: CASTGDNSYEQYF; clone_size: .; j_call: TRBJ2-7; d_call: .; v_call: TRBV27
cdr3_nt: TGTGCCAGCAGCTTGGCCGACAGGGAAGAGGCCACTAAAGCTTTCTTT; cdr3_aa: CASSLADREEATKAFF; clone_size: .; j_call: TRBJ1-1; d_call: TRBD1; v_call: TRBV5-4
cdr3_nt: TGTGCCAGCAGCTACAACTCTGGGGGCGATGAAAAACTGTTTTTT; cdr3_aa: CASSYNSGGDEKLFF; clone_size: .; j_call: TRBJ1-4; d_call: .; v_call: TRBV4-2
cdr3_nt: TGTGCCATCAGTGAGTCGATGGGCGCCCGATTATTTAATGAGCAGTTCTTC; cdr3_aa: CAISESMGARLFNEQFF; clone_size: .; j_call: TRBJ2-1; d_call: .; v_call: TRBV10-3
cdr3_nt: TGTGCCAGCAGCAAAAACAGGGGGGGTGGTCCCGGGGAGCTGTTTTTT; cdr3_aa: CASSKNRGGGPGELFF; clone_size: few; j_call: TRBJ2-2; d_call: .; v_call: TRBV7-3
cdr3_nt: TGCGCCAGCACCCCGACGGGACAGGGTTTAGATACGCAGTATTTT; cdr3_aa: CASTPTGQGLDTQYF; clone_size: few; j_call: TRBJ2-3; d_call: TRBD1; v_call: TRBV5-1
cdr3_nt: TGTGCCAGCAGCCTAAAGGGGCAGGGTTTCTCTTGCGAGCAGTACTTC; cdr3_aa: CASSLKGQGFSCEQYF; clone_size: .; j_call: TRBJ2-7; d_call: .; v_call: TRBV5-6
cdr3_nt: TGTGCCTGGCACGACAGGGGAAATACGCAGTATTTT; cdr3_aa: CAWHDRGNTQYF; clone_size: few; j_call: TRBJ2-3; d_call: TRBD1; v_call: TRBV30
cdr3_nt: TGTGCCAGCATCCGAAGCCCAGCGGGAGGTTTTGACGGGGAGCTGTTTTTT; cdr3_aa: CASIRSPAGGFDGELFF; clone_size: .; j_call: TRBJ2-2; d_call: TRBD2; v_call: TRBV2
cdr3_nt: TGTGCCAGCAGCCAATGGACAGGATCAGCCCCCGCGGAGCTGTTTTTT; cdr3_aa: CASSQWTGSAPAELFF; clone_size: .; j_call: TRBJ2-2; d_call: TRBD1; v_call: TRBV4-2
cdr3_nt: TGCGCCAGCAGCTCGTCTACCGTGAGGGAAGAGACCCAGTACTTC; cdr3_aa: CASSSSTVREETQYF; clone_size: .; j_call: TRBJ2-5; d_call: .; v_call: TRBV5-1
cdr3_nt: TGTGCCAGCAGTGAAACTAGCGGCAGTTACGAGCAGTACTTC; cdr3_aa: CASSETSGSYEQYF; clone_size: few; j_call: TRBJ2-7; d_call: TRBD2; v_call: TRBV2
cdr3_nt: TGTGCCAGCAGTCTTAGCGGGAGGGGCCAAGAGACCCAGTACTTC; cdr3_aa: CASSLSGRGQETQYF; clone_size: once; j_call: TRBJ2-5; d_call: TRBD2; v_call: TRBV7-2
cdr3_nt: TGTGCCATCAGTGAGTCGAGGGCGGCTACTGGGCTGGAGACCCAGTACTTC; cdr3_aa: CAISESRAATGLETQYF; clone_size: .; j_call: TRBJ2-5; d_call: .; v_call: TRBV10-3
cdr3_nt: TGTGCCAGCAGTGGGGGGCAGGACCACTCCTACAATGAGCAGTTCTTC; cdr3_aa: CASSGGQDHSYNEQFF; clone_size: few; j_call: TRBJ2-1; d_call: .; v_call: TRBV6-1
cdr3_nt: TGTGCCAGCAGCTCTCTACCCGAACGGGCACCCCTCCACTTT; cdr3_aa: CASSSLPERAPLHF; clone_size: few; j_call: TRBJ1-6; d_call: .; v_call: TRBV7-9
cdr3_nt: TGTGCCTCTGATCCGGGAAGGCTAGCGGGAGAGAATGAGCAGTTCTTC; cdr3_aa: CASDPGRLAGENEQFF; clone_size: few; j_call: TRBJ2-1; d_call: TRBD2; v_call: TRBV30
cdr3_nt: TGCGCCAGCAGCCAGACGGACAGACATCAGCCCCAGCATTTT; cdr3_aa: CASSQTDRHQPQHF; clone_size: .; j_call: TRBJ1-5; d_call: .; v_call: TRBV4-3
cdr3_nt: TGTGCCAGCAGCTTAGTTTTAGGACAGAACTACACCGGGGAGCTGTTTTTT; cdr3_aa: CASSLVLGQNYTGELFF; clone_size: .; j_call: TRBJ2-2; d_call: .; v_call: TRBV7-2
cdr3_nt: TGTGCCAGCAGCGGGGGGCGGGAGAGCACTGAAGCTTTCTTT; cdr3_aa: CASSGGRESTEAFF; clone_size: .; j_call: TRBJ1-1; d_call: .; v_call: TRBV2